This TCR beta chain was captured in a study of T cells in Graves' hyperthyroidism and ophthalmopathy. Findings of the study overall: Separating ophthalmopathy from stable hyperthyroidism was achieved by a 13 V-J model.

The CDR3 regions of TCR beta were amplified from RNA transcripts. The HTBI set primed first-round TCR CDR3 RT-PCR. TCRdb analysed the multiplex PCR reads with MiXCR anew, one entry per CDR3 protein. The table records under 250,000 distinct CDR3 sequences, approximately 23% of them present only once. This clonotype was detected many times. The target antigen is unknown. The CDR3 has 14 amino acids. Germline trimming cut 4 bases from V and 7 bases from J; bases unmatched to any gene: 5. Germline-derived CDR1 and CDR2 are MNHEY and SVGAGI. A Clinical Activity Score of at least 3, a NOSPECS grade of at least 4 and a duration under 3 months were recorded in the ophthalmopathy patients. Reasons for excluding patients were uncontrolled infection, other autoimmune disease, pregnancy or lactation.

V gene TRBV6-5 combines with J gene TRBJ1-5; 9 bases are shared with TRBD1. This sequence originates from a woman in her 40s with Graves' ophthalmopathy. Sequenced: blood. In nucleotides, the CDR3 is TGTGCCAGCAGTTGGACAGGGGCAGGCCAGCCCCAGCATTTT. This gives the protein CASSWTGAGQPQHF.